Detailed here is one T cell receptor (beta chain). Its target is not known. Germline assignment: CDR1 MGHDK and CDR2 SYGVNS. The ends lost 2 bases at V and 3 bases at J; junction bases unmatched: 2. The CDR3 loop spans 15 amino acids. The PCR made use of 60 Vbeta and 13 Jbeta primers. Sequencing used immunoSEQ multiplex PCR; TCRdb keeps in-frame clones, though not all of them. The repertoire holds about 160,000 clones, with almost 85% as singletons. The sample comes from a study of cytomegalovirus exposure and HLA in healthy donors. Study-level findings and limits: No immune exposure information besides CMV serostatus was available. Later, TCR association rates were found to vary by HLA locus, highest for DRB1 and lowest for HLA-C. Analysis was carried out at a later point, and it linked a missense DCLRE1C variant to TCR beta V- and J-gene trimming.

The origin of this receptor is a man aged 25 to 40 in good health and CMV-seronegative. The chain employs TRBV25-1 and TRBJ1-4, with 8 bases fitting TRBD1. Sequenced material: PBMCs. CDR3 sequence (DNA): TGTGCCAGCAGTGAAGGACAGGGACCTAATGAAAAACTGTTTTTT. This encodes CASSEGQGPNEKLFF.